The sequence of this T cell receptor (beta chain) was determined in a study of neurological immune-mediated disorders. Study findings and constraints: None of the CDR3 amino acid sequences in expanded clones turned up in more than one subject, which points to private repertoires in all groups. In HTLV-1-associated myelopathy, TCR clonal expansion was greatest, whereas multiple sclerosis had the least, falling below healthy controls. Clinical features showed no association with the multiple sclerosis repertoire cluster, and MRI features showed none either.

Many counts were recorded for this clonotype. The antigen is unknown. Unsorted libraries were generated from 2 million PBMCs. These cells had been stored in RNAlater at -80 C. TCRdb itself ran the 5' RACE reads through MiXCR, one entry per CDR3 protein. Altogether 45,000 or so distinct CDR3 sequences are present, 3% being singletons, with the ten largest covering approximately 15%. V was trimmed by 0 bases and J by 5 bases, leaving 13 bases between them. The germline V gene encodes CDR1 DFQATT and CDR2 SNEGSKA (reference sequence). The CDR3 length is 14 residues. Sequencing was carried out using PBMCs. This clonotype was sampled from a woman aged 50 to 60 with multiple sclerosis. V is TRBV20-1 and J is TRBJ2-5; D is ambiguous. The DNA for the CDR3 is TGCAGTGCTAGAGAATCCTCGGTTCGGGAGACCCAGTACTTC. It codes for CSARESSVRETQYF.